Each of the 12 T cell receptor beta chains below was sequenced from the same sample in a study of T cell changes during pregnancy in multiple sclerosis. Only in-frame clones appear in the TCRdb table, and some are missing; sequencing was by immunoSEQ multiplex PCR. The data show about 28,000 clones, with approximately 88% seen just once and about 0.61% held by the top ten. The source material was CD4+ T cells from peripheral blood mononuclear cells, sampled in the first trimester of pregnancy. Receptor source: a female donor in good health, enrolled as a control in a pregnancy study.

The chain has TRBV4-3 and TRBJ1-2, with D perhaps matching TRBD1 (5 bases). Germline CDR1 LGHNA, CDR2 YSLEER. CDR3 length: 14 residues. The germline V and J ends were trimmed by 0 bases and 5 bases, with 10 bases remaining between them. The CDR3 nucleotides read TGCGCCAGCAGCCAAGAAGGGCAGGGATATGGCTACACCTTC. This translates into CASSQEGQGYGYTF.

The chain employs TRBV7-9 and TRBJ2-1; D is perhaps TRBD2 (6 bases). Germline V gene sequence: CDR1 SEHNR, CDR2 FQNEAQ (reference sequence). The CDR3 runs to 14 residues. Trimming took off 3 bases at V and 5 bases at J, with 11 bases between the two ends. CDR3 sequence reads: CASSLSRENNEQFF. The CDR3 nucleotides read TGTGCCAGCAGCTTGTCACGGGAGAACAATGAGCAGTTCTTC.

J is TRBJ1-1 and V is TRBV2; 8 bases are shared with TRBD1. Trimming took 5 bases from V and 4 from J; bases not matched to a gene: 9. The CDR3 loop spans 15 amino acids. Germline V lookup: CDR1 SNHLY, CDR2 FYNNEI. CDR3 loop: CASSKFQGAGTEAFF. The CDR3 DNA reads TGTGCCAGCAGTAAATTTCAGGGGGCAGGCACTGAAGCTTTCTTT.

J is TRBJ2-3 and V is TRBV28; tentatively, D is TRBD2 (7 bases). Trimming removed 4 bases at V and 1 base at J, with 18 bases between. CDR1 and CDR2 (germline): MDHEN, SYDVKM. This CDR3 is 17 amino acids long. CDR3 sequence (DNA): TGTGCCAGCAGTTCGGGGGCGGGAGTGATGGGCACAGATACGCAGTATTTT. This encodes CASSSGAGVMGTDTQYF.

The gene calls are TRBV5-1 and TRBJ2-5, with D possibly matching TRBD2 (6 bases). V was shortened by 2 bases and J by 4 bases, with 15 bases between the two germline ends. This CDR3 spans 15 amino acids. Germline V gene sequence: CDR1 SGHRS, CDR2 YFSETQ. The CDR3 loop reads CASSLGTYVRETQYF. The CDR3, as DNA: TGCGCCAGCAGCTTAGGGACTTACGTTAGAGAGACCCAGTACTTC.

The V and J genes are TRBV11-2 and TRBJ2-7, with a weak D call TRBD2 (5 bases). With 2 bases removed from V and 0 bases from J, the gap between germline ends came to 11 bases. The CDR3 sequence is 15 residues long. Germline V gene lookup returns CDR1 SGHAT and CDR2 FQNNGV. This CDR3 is CASSLRGSPSYEQYF. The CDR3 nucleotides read TGTGCCAGCAGCTTAAGAGGGAGTCCCTCCTACGAGCAGTACTTC.

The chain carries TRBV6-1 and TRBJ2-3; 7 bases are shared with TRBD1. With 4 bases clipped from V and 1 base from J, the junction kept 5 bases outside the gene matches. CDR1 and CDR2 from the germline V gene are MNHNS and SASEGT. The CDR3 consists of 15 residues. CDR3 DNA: TGTGCCAGCAGTGCTACAGGGGCCGGCACAGATACGCAGTATTTT. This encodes CASSATGAGTDTQYF.

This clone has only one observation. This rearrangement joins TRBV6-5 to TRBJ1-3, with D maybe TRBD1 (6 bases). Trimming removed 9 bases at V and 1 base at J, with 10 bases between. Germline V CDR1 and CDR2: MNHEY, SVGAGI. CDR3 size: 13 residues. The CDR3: CAREGGSGNTIYF. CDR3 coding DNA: TGTGCCAGAGAGGGGGGGTCTGGAAACACCATATATTTT.

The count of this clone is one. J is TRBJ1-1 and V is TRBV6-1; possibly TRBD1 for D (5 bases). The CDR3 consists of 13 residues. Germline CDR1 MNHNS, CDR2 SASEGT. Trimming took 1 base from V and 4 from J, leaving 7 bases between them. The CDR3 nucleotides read TGTGCCAGCAGTGAAGTCGGGGGCACTGAAGCTTTCTTT. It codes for CASSEVGGTEAFF.

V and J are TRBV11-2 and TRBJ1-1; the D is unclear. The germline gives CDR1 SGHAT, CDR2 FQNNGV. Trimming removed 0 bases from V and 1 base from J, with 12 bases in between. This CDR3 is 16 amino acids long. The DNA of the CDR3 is TGTGCCAGCAGCTTAGAGCTGGACTCCTGGAACACTGAAGCTTTCTTT. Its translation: CASSLELDSWNTEAFF.

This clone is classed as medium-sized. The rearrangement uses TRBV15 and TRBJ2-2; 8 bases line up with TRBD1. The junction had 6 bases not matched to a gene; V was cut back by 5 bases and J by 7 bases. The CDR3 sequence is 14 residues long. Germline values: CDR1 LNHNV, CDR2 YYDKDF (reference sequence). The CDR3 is CATSRGQGGGELFF. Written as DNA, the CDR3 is TGTGCCACCAGCCGCGGACAGGGTGGCGGGGAGCTGTTTTTT.

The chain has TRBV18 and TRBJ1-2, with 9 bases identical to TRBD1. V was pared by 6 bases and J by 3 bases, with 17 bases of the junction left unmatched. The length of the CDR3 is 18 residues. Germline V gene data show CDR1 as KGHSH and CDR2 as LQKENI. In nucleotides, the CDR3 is TGTGCCAGCTCCCCTGCTCGGGGACAGGGTGAAGTCCACTATGGCTACACCTTC. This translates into CASSPARGQGEVHYGYTF. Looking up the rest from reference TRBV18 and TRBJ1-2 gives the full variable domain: NAGVMQNPRHLVRRRGQEARLRCSPMKGHSHVYWYRQLPEEGLKFMVYLQKENIIDESGMPKERFSAEFPKEGPSILRIQQVVRGDSAAYFCASSPARGQGEVHYGYTFGSGTRLTVV.